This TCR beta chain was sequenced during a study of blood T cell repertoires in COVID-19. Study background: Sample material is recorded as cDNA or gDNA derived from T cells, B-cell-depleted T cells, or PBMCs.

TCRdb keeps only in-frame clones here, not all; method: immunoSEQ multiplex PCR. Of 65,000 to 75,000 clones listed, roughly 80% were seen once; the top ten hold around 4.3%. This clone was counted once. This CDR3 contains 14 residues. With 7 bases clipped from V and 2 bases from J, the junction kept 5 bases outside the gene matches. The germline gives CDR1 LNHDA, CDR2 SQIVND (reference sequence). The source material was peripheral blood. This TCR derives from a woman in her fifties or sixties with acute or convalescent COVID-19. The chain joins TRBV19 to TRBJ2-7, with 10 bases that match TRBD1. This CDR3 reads CASTTGTGAYEQYF. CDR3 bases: TGTGCCAGTACCACCGGGACAGGGGCCTACGAGCAGTACTTC.